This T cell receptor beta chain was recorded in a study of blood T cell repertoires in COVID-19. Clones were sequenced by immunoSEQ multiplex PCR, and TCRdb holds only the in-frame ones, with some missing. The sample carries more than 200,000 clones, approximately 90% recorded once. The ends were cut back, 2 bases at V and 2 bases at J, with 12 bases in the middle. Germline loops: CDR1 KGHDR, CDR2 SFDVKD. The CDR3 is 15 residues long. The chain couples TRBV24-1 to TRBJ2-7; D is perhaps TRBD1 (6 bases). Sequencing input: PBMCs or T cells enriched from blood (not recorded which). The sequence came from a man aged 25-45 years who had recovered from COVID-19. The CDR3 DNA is TGTGCCACCAGTGATTCCTCGGACAGACCCTACGAGCAGTACTTC. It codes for CATSDSSDRPYEQYF.